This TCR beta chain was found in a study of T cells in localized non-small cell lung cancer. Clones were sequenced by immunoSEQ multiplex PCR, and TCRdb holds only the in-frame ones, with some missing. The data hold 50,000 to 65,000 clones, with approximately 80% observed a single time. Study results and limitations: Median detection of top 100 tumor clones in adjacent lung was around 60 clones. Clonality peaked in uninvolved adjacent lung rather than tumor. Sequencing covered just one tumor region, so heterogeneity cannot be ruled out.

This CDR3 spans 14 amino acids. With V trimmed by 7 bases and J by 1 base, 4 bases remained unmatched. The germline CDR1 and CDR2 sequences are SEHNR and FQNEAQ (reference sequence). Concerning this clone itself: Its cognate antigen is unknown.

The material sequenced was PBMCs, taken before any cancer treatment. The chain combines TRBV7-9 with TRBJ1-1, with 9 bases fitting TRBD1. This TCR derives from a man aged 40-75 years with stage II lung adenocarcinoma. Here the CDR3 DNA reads TGTGCCAGCACCTTGGGACAGGGGAACACTGAAGCTTTCTTT. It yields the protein CASTLGQGNTEAFF. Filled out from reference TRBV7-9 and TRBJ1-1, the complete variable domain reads DTGVSQNPRHKITKRGQNVTFRCDPISEHNRLYWYRQTLGQGPEFLTYFQNEAQLEKSRLLSDRFSAERPKGSFSTLEIQRTEQGDSAMYLCASTLGQGNTEAFFGQGTRLTVV.